The clone carrying this T cell receptor (beta chain) was counted at least ten times. Germline CDR1 and CDR2: MNHEY and SMNVEV (reference sequence). The CDR3 loop spans 14 amino acids. Trimming pared 4 bases from V and 0 bases from J, leaving 10 bases between. For repertoire sequencing, the TCR beta CDR3 regions were amplified from RNA transcripts. HTBI-primed first-round RT-PCR preceded second-round multiplex PCR. TCRdb reprocessed the multiplex PCR reads via MiXCR and lists one record per CDR3 protein. The table records a few hundred thousand distinct CDR3 sequences, around a sixth of them present only once. This record comes from a study of Graves' ophthalmopathy and Graves' hyperthyroidism.

The gene calls are TRBV27 and TRBJ2-7; TRBD1 or TRBD2 may be the D gene (6 bases each). The receptor's source is an adult man with Graves' ophthalmopathy. Material: peripheral blood. DNA for the CDR3: TGTGCCAGCAGTTATAAGGGGGGCTCCTACGAGCAGTACTTC. Amino acids: CASSYKGGSYEQYF.